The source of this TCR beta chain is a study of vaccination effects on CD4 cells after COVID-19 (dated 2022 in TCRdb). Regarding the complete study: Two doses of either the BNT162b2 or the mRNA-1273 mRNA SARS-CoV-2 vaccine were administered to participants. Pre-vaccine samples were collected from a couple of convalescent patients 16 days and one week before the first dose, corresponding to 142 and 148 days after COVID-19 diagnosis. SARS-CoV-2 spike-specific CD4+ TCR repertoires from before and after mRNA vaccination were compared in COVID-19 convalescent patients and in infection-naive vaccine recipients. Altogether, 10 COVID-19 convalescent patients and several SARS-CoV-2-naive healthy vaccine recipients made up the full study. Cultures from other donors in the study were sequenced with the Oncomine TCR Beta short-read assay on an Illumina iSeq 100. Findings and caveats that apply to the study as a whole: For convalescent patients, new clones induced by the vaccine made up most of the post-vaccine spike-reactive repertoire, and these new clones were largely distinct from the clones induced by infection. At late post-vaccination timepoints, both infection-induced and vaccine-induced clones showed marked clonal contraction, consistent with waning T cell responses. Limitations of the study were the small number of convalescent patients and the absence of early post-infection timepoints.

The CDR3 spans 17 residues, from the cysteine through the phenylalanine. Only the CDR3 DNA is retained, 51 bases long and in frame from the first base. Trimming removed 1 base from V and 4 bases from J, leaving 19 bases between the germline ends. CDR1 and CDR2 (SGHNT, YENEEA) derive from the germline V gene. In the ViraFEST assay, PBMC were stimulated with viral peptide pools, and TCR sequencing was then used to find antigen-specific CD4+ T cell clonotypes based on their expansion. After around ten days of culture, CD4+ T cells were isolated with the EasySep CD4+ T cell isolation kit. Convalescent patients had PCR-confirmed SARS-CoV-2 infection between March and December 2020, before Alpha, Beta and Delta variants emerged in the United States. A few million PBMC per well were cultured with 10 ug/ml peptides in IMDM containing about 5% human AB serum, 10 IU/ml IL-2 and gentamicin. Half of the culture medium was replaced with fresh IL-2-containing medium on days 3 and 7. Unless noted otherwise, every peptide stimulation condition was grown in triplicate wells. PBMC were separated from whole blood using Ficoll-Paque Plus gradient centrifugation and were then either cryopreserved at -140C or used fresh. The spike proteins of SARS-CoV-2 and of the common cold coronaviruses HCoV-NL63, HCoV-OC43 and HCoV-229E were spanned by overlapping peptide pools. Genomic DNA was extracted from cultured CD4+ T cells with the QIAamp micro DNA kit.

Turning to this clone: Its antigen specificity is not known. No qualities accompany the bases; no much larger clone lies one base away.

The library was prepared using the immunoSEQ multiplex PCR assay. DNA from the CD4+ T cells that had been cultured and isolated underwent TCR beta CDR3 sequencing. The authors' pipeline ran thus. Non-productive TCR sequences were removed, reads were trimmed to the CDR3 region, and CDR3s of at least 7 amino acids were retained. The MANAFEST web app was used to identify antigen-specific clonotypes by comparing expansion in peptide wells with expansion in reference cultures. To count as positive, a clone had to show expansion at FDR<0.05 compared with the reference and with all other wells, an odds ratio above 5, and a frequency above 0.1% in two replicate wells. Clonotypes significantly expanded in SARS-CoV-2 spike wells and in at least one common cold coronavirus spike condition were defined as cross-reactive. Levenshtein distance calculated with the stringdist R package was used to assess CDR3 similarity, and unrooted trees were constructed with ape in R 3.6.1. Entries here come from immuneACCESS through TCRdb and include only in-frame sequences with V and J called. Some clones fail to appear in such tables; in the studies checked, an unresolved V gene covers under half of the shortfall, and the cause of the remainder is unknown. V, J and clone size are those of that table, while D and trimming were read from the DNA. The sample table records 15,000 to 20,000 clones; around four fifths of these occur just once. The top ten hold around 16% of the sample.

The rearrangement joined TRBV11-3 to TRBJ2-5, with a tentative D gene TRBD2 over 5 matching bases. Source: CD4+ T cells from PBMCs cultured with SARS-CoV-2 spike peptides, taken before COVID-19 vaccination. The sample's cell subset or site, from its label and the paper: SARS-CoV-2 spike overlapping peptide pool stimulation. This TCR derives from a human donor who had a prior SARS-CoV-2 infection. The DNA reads TGTGCCAGCAGCTTAGGGTTAGAGGGAGCGGTCCGAGAGACCCAGTACTTC. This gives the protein CASSLGLEGAVRETQYF.